Shown below are 28 T cell receptor beta chains from a single sample sequenced in a study of T cells after yellow fever vaccination. Via MiXCR, TCRdb re-called the 5' RACE reads, giving one row per CDR3 protein. This table holds hundreds of thousands of distinct CDR3 sequences, 4.1% found once. The sample here was PBMCs, taken 5 days after the yellow fever booster vaccination. These receptors were obtained from a man in his late teens or twenties who received the YFV17D yellow fever vaccine.

This clonotype has at least ten counts. This chain links TRBV4-3 with TRBJ2-1; no clear D. Germline V lookup: CDR1 LGHNA, CDR2 YSLEER. The CDR3 is 17 residues long. V shed 1 base and J shed 0 bases, with 13 bases lying between them. CDR3 loop: CASSQVYSADSYNEQFF. Here the CDR3 DNA reads TGCGCCAGCAGCCAAGTGTATTCGGCGGACTCCTACAATGAGCAGTTCTTC.

Only a few counts were recorded for this clonotype. The rearrangement uses TRBV6-2 or TRBV6-3 and TRBJ1-3, with a possible D match to TRBD1 (5 bases). Trimming cost V 10 bases and J 3 bases, with 25 bases left between them. CDR1 MNHEY and CDR2 SVGEGT come from the germline V gene. This CDR3 has 17 residues. The CDR3 spells CANPTPGRRASGNTIYF. The DNA for the CDR3 is TGTGCCAACCCAACACCGGGACGGCGAGCGAGTGGAAACACCATATATTTT.

This clonotype was found a few times. The chain carries TRBV2 and TRBJ2-7, with D perhaps TRBD1 (6 bases). V was trimmed by 5 bases and J by 6 bases, leaving 14 bases between them. The CDR3 length is 13 residues. The germline V gene encodes CDR1 SNHLY and CDR2 FYNNEI. The chain's CDR3 is CASSTDRTAEQYV. The CDR3 bases are TGTGCCAGCAGTACAGACAGGACAGCCGAGCAGTACGTC.

At least ten counts were recorded for this clonotype. V usage is TRBV4-1 and J usage is TRBJ2-3; possible D gene TRBD2, 5 bases. The V end lost 4 bases, the J end lost 0 bases, and 11 bases lay between the germline ends. The CDR3 runs 15 residues. Germline-derived CDR1 and CDR2 are MGHRA and YSYEKL. The CDR3 spells CASSRVGASTDTQYF. In nucleotides, the CDR3 is TGCGCCAGCAGCCGGGTGGGAGCCAGCACAGATACGCAGTATTTT.

This clonotype has ten or more counts. The rearrangement links TRBV20-1 to TRBJ2-7; D is undetermined. The CDR3 is 11 residues long. Germline V gene data show CDR1 as DFQATT and CDR2 as SNEGSKA (reference sequence). The CDR3 nucleotides read TGCGCGGCCTGGAGCTCCTACGAGCAGTACTTC. Protein: CAAWSSYEQYF.

This sequence joins TRBV28 and TRBJ2-2; TRBD1 or TRBD2 may be the D gene (7 bases each). This CDR3 comprises 16 residues. Trimming stripped 5 bases from V and 2 bases from J, with 15 bases between. Germline loops: CDR1 MDHEN, CDR2 SYDVKM. CDR3: CASSPSGTENTGELFF. Written as DNA, the CDR3 is TGTGCCAGCAGTCCAAGCGGGACAGAAAACACCGGGGAGCTGTTTTTT.

The gene calls are TRBV7-9 and TRBJ1-2; D ambiguous. CDR3 length: 14 amino acids. V lost 4 bases to trimming and J lost 1 base, with 10 bases between them. The germline CDR1 and CDR2 sequences are SEHNR and FQNEAQ (reference sequence). The CDR3 is CASSSTQVNYGYTF. The CDR3 DNA reads TGTGCCAGCAGCTCCACCCAGGTTAACTATGGCTACACCTTC.

This clonotype was picked up many times. This chain joins TRBV12-3 or TRBV12-4 and TRBJ1-6; no clear D. This CDR3 has 12 residues. Trimming shortened V by 8 bases and J by 8 bases, and 10 bases separated the two germline ends. The DNA of the CDR3 is TGTGCCAGCGGGAATGCGGATTCACCCCTCCACTTT. The encoded protein is CASGNADSPLHF.

The V and J genes are TRBV19 and TRBJ1-1, with a weak D call TRBD1 (5 bases). This CDR3 is 13 amino acids long. V lost 7 bases, J lost 4 bases, and 13 bases lay in between. Germline loops: CDR1 LNHDA, CDR2 SQIVND (reference sequence). The CDR3 bases are TGTGCCAGTAAACTCGGGGGAGGCACTGAAGCTTTCTTT. This sequence encodes CASKLGGGTEAFF.

The CDR3 nucleotides are TGTGCCAGCAGCTTAGGAGGGAGCGGGGGCCGGGGTGGCTACACCTTC. Residues: CASSLGGSGGRGGYTF. V is TRBV7-2 and J is TRBJ1-2; a possible D gene is TRBD1 (6 bases). The CDR3 totals 16 residues. Germline V CDR1 and CDR2: SGHTA, FQGNSA. Trimming cost V 1 base and J 7 bases, with 19 bases left between them.

This sequence joins TRBV6-2 or TRBV6-3 and TRBJ2-4, with D possibly matching TRBD2 (6 bases). CDR3 length: 16 amino acids. V shed 4 bases and J shed 2 bases, with 15 bases lying between them. Germline CDR1 is MNHEY and CDR2 is SVGEGT. CDR3 sequence: CASSLRELLPKNIQYF. In DNA form, the CDR3 reads TGTGCCAGCAGTTTACGGGAGCTTTTACCCAAAAACATTCAGTACTTC.

This clonotype has at least ten counts. V usage is TRBV27 and J usage is TRBJ1-2; 7 nucleotides line up with TRBD1. Germline CDR1 is MNHEY and CDR2 is SMNVEV (reference sequence). This CDR3 contains 15 residues. Trimming at V came to 6 bases and at J to 2 bases, leaving 9 bases not matched to a gene. The CDR3 coding sequence is TGTGCCAGCAGCAAACACTCACAGGGGAACTATGGCTACACCTTC. Its translation is CASSKHSQGNYGYTF.

This clonotype came up a few times. This chain uses TRBV20-1 with TRBJ1-1, with TRBD1 as a possible D gene (6 bases). V was pared by 2 bases and J by 0 bases, with 13 bases between. Looked up from germline, CDR1 is DFQATT and CDR2 is SNEGSKA (reference sequence). The CDR3 consists of 15 residues. The CDR3 nucleotides are TGCAGTGCTAGATGGGGGGGGCGCCTGAACACTGAAGCTTTCTTT. It translates to CSARWGGRLNTEAFF.

In its sample, this clonotype was seen a few times. The chain links TRBV7-2 to TRBJ1-2; a weak D match, TRBD1 (5 bases). Germline CDR1 reads SGHTA; CDR2 reads FQGNSA. The CDR3 spans 14 residues. With 3 bases removed from V and 8 bases from J, the gap between germline ends came to 16 bases. For the CDR3, the DNA is TGTGCCAGCAGCTTGTCGTCGGGGGGAGTGGGCTACACCTTC. Translation: CASSLSSGGVGYTF.

V usage is TRBV6-1 and J usage is TRBJ1-1; D is undetermined. Between the trimmed V and J ends, which lost 6 bases and 3 bases, there was a span of 17 bases. The germline gives CDR1 MNHNS, CDR2 SASEGT. CDR3 length: 15 residues. The chain's CDR3 is CASRGRRQRDTEAFF. CDR3 DNA sequence: TGTGCCAGCAGGGGCCGGCGGCAGCGGGACACTGAAGCTTTCTTT.

V and J are TRBV4-1 and TRBJ2-3, with D uncertain. The germline gives CDR1 MGHRA, CDR2 YSYEKL. The V end was cut by 3 bases, the J end by 2 bases, with 9 bases between. The CDR3 sequence is 14 residues long. The CDR3 loop reads CASSQNVATDTQYF. Here the CDR3 DNA reads TGCGCCAGCAGCCAGAACGTAGCCACAGATACGCAGTATTTT.

This clonotype showed up just a few times. The chain recombines TRBV18 with TRBJ2-7; 7 nucleotides match TRBD2. Trimming at V came to 3 bases and at J to 6 bases, leaving 14 bases not matched to a gene. From germline, CDR1 is KGHSH and CDR2 LQKENI. The CDR3 is 16 amino acids. The CDR3 spells CASSPFFSGGSSEQYF. The CDR3 coding sequence is TGTGCCAGCTCACCCTTCTTTTCGGGGGGATCTTCCGAGCAGTACTTC.

This clonotype was observed a handful of times. V usage is TRBV3-1 and J usage is TRBJ1-2, with D unresolved. Germline lookup yields CDR1 LGHDT and CDR2 YNNKEL (reference sequence). The CDR3 spans 15 residues. The V end lost 4 bases, the J end lost 2 bases, and 14 bases lay between the germline ends. CDR3 sequence: CASSPSPGSNYGYTF. DNA of the CDR3: TGTGCCAGCAGCCCCTCCCCCGGGTCCAACTATGGCTACACCTTC. Supplemented by reference TRBV3-1 and TRBJ1-2, the full variable domain reads DTAVSQTPKYLVTQMGNDKSIKCEQNLGHDTMYWYKQDSKKFLKIMFSYNNKELIINETVPNRFSPKSPDKAHLNLHINSLELGDSAVYFCASSPSPGSNYGYTFGSGTRLTVV.

The chain joins TRBV12-5 to TRBJ2-7, with 11 bases that match TRBD1. The junction had 4 bases not matched to a gene; V was cut back by 4 bases and J by 5 bases. The CDR3 consists of 14 residues. Germline V gene sequence: CDR1 LGHNT, CDR2 FRNRAP. This CDR3 is CASGSGQGAHEQYF. The CDR3 nucleotides are TGTGCTAGTGGTTCAGGACAGGGGGCCCACGAGCAGTACTTC.

This clonotype was seen repeatedly, ten times or more. This chain joins TRBV6-2 or TRBV6-3 and TRBJ2-1, with D tentatively TRBD1 or TRBD2 (5 bases each). The CDR3 has 13 amino acids. The V gene's germline CDR1 is MNHEY and CDR2 SVGEGT. V was cut by 4 bases and J by 7 bases, with 11 bases left in between. As DNA, the CDR3 is TGTGCCAGCAGTTCCCAGGGAGAGAATGAGCAGTTCTTC. Protein sequence: CASSSQGENEQFF.

There are many counts of this clonotype. The chain links TRBV9 to TRBJ2-3; 7 bases fit TRBD2. Per the germline V gene, CDR1 is SGDLS and CDR2 is YYNGEE. V lost 3 bases to trimming and J lost 3 bases; unmatched junction nucleotides: 4. This CDR3 has 14 residues. The CDR3 here is CASSAAGSTDTQYF. As DNA, the CDR3 is TGTGCCAGCAGCGCAGCGGGATCTACAGATACGCAGTATTTT.

This clonotype was seen more than once but under ten times. The CDR3 loop is CASTTSGQETQYF. CDR3 DNA: TGCGCCAGTACGACTAGCGGACAAGAGACCCAGTACTTC. V is TRBV5-1 and J is TRBJ2-5, with 9 bases fitting TRBD2. Germline values: CDR1 SGHRS, CDR2 YFSETQ. The CDR3 covers 13 residues. V gave up 8 bases and J gave up 2 bases; unmatched junction bases: 4. The whole variable domain, remainder taken from reference TRBV5-1 and TRBJ2-5, is KAGVTQTPRYLIKTRGQQVTLSCSPISGHRSVSWYQQTPGQGLQFLFEYFSETQRNKGNFPGRFSGRQFSNSRSEMNVSTLELGDSALYLCASTTSGQETQYFGPGTRLLVL.

The V call is TRBV23-1, the J call TRBJ1-5, with D tentatively TRBD1 (5 bases). TRBV23-1 is treated as an ORF (open reading frame) with a function not yet certain. The CDR3 spans 13 residues. CDR3 bases: TGCCGCCCGAGGGGAGGAGGCAATCAGCCCCAGCATTTT. Encoded protein: CRPRGGGNQPQHF.

This clonotype was observed a few times. The CDR3: CASSFGGGSRGQFF. CDR3 DNA: TGTGCCAGCAGCTTCGGGGGTGGCTCAAGGGGGCAGTTCTTC. The chain employs TRBV7-2 and TRBJ2-1; D may be TRBD2 (6 bases). Trimming took off 3 bases at V and 12 bases at J, with 18 bases between the two ends. The V gene's germline CDR1 is SGHTA and CDR2 FQGNSA. The CDR3 extends over 14 amino acids.

In this sample, this clonotype turned up a few times. This rearrangement joins TRBV5-1 to TRBJ1-2; maybe TRBD1 (5 bases). This CDR3 region has 14 residues. The V end was cut by 3 bases, the J end by 3 bases, with 12 bases between. The germline gives CDR1 SGHRS, CDR2 YFSETQ. This CDR3 reads CASSSRESDYGYTF. In DNA form, the CDR3 reads TGCGCCAGCAGCTCCAGGGAGTCAGACTATGGCTACACCTTC.

This clonotype was observed at least ten times. The J gene is TRBJ2-5, the V gene TRBV24-1, with D perhaps TRBD1 or TRBD2 (5 bases each). The CDR3 is 16 amino acids. Germline V lookup: CDR1 KGHDR, CDR2 SFDVKD. V lost 5 bases to trimming and J lost 1 base, with 16 bases between them. Here the CDR3 DNA reads TGTGCCACCAGTGCGTCCCGGTGGGGGAGCCAAGAGACCCAGTACTTC. It codes for CATSASRWGSQETQYF.

This clonotype was detected ten times or more. The chain recombines TRBV10-3 with TRBJ2-5, with D perhaps matching TRBD1 or TRBD2 (5 bases each). The germline V and J ends were trimmed by 7 bases and 1 base, with 10 bases remaining between them. This CDR3 region has 13 residues. Germline V gene lookup returns CDR1 ENHRY and CDR2 SYGVKD. CDR3 DNA: TGTGCCATCAAGGGGACGGCCCAAGAGACCCAGTACTTC. Translation: CAIKGTAQETQYF.

This clonotype was seen at least ten times. V is TRBV5-1 and J is TRBJ2-3; 9 bases are a match to TRBD1. V shed 7 bases and J 3 bases; nucleotides not matched to a gene: 6. The CDR3 is 14 amino acids. Germline V gives CDR1 SGHRS, CDR2 YFSETQ. CDR3 bases: TGCGCCAGCCGGACAGGGGAGGAGACAGATACGCAGTATTTT. Residues: CASRTGEETDTQYF.